The 19 T cell receptor beta chains in this list originate from one sample, sequenced in a study of radiation and T cells in renal cell carcinoma (dated by TCRdb to the early 2020s). According to the study, the label for this sample's time point signals: baseline pretreatment blood. Read against the paper, the sample's treatment or condition label means: 15 Gy SBRT to primary tumor, nephrectomy 4 weeks later. Receptors were amplified or captured by the immunoSEQ multiplex PCR assay. The table was pulled from immuneACCESS by TCRdb, which kept in-frame rearrangements only. Such tables lose some clones; where checked, under half of the loss comes from unresolved V genes, and the rest has no known cause. The sample table lists around 140,000 clones, around 89% of them with a count of one. Roughly 4.1% of the sample is in the top ten clones. The sequences come from blood, collected from a patient whose treatment included radiotherapy and nephrectomy. These receptors came from a woman aged 65 to 85 with renal cell carcinoma.

This clone was observed a single time. The J gene is TRBJ1-6, the V gene TRBV11-2; D is uncertain. The CDR3 sequence is 18 residues long. Trimming took 2 bases from V and 7 from J, leaving 21 bases between them. Germline CDR1 and CDR2: SGHAT and FQNNGV. CDR3: CASSLRPPTRWVNSPLHF. The CDR3 DNA reads as TGTGCCAGCAGCTTACGCCCCCCCACACGGTGGGTGAATTCACCCCTCCACTTT.

The V and J genes are TRBV7-8 and TRBJ2-3; no clear D. Trimming took off 0 bases at V and 6 bases at J, with 10 bases between the two ends. The CDR3 runs 14 residues. Germline assignment: CDR1 SGHVS and CDR2 FQNEAQ. CDR3 in amino acids: CASSLAGFRDTQYF. CDR3 nucleotide sequence: TGTGCCAGCAGCTTAGCAGGCTTCAGGGATACGCAGTATTTT.

Of note for this clone: This same CDR3 is encoded by further DNA sequences in the sample. The chain combines TRBV9 with TRBJ2-1, with 10 bases aligning to TRBD1. This CDR3 comprises 15 residues. Germline V gene lookup returns CDR1 SGDLS and CDR2 YYNGEE. Trimming cost V 0 bases and J 4 bases; bases outside gene matches: 1. CDR3 region: CASSVGQGAYNEQFF. CDR3 bases: TGTGCCAGCAGCGTAGGACAGGGGGCTTACAATGAGCAGTTCTTC.

This clone was observed a single time. This rearrangement joins TRBV28 to TRBJ2-5; possibly TRBD1 for D (6 bases). CDR3 length: 15 amino acids. Germline CDR1 is MDHEN and CDR2 is SYDVKM. Deletions cut 4 bases from V and 0 bases from J, with 12 bases between. In DNA, the CDR3 is TGTGCCAGCAGTTCCAAACAGGGATACCAAGAGACCCAGTACTTC. This sequence encodes CASSSKQGYQETQYF.

The CDR3 DNA reads as TGTGCCACCAGATGGCCGGGGGGGAACACTGAAGCTTTCTTT. It encodes CATRWPGGNTEAFF. The chain employs TRBV15 and TRBJ1-1, with D possibly matching TRBD1 (5 bases). V was pared by 6 bases and J by 1 base, with 12 bases between. The germline gives CDR1 LNHNV, CDR2 YYDKDF (reference sequence). The CDR3 spans 14 residues.

This clone was counted once. This rearrangement joins TRBV28 to TRBJ1-2; 10 nucleotides match TRBD1. With 4 bases clipped from V and 6 bases from J, the junction kept 8 bases outside the gene matches. Germline V gene lookup returns CDR1 MDHEN and CDR2 SYDVKM. The CDR3 is 15 residues long. The CDR3 nucleotides read TGTGCCAGCAGTTCCGGGGACAGGGGTTACGATGGCTACACCTTC. It is translated as CASSSGDRGYDGYTF.

This chain joins TRBV14 and TRBJ2-1; D is unresolved. Trimming stripped 0 bases from V and 0 bases from J, with 6 bases between. The CDR3 is made up of 15 amino acids. Germline V CDR1 and CDR2: SGHDN, FVKESK. The CDR3 coding sequence is TGTGCCAGCAGCCAAGAAGTCAGCTCCTACAATGAGCAGTTCTTC. It specifies CASSQEVSSYNEQFF.

The V call is TRBV18, the J call TRBJ2-7, with TRBD2 matching 7 bases. V was clipped by 6 bases and J by 2 bases; unmatched bases: 7. The CDR3 is made up of 14 amino acids. Germline values: CDR1 KGHSH, CDR2 LQKENI. DNA of the CDR3: TGTGCCAGCTCGCAAATGGGGGGGACCTACGAGCAGTACTTC. It codes for CASSQMGGTYEQYF.

The rearrangement joins TRBV29-1 to TRBJ2-7, with 10 bases fitting TRBD1. The CDR3 is made up of 12 amino acids. Trimming at V came to 4 bases and at J to 7 bases, leaving 4 bases not matched to a gene. Germline assignment: CDR1 SQVTM and CDR2 ANQGSEA. The CDR3 protein is CSVGQGAYEQYF. DNA of the CDR3: TGCAGCGTTGGACAGGGGGCTTATGAGCAGTACTTC.

This chain links TRBV5-4 with TRBJ2-3; maybe TRBD2 (5 bases). This CDR3 spans 14 amino acids. Per the germline V gene, CDR1 is SGHNT and CDR2 is YYREEE (reference sequence). Trimming shortened V by 2 bases and J by 0 bases, and 7 bases separated the two germline ends. The CDR3 nucleotides are TGTGCCAGCAGCTTACCGGGGAGCACAGATACGCAGTATTTT. Amino acid sequence: CASSLPGSTDTQYF.

The rearrangement joins TRBV15 to TRBJ2-1, with D possibly matching TRBD2 (7 bases). This CDR3 has 16 amino acids. V shed 0 bases and J shed 4 bases, with 13 bases lying between them. Germline lookup yields CDR1 LNHNV and CDR2 YYDKDF (reference sequence). The CDR3 sequence is CATSRDRGAGYNEQFF. The CDR3 region has the DNA TGTGCCACCAGCAGAGATCGGGGGGCCGGGTACAATGAGCAGTTCTTC.

V gene TRBV28 combines with J gene TRBJ2-2; a weak D match, TRBD1 (5 bases). V lost 6 bases and J 7 bases, leaving 9 bases between the germline ends. The CDR3 sequence is 12 residues long. The V gene's germline CDR1 is MDHEN and CDR2 SYDVKM. The DNA of the CDR3 is TGTGCCAGCAGGCAGGGTGGCGGGGAGCTGTTTTTT. Protein: CASRQGGGELFF.

The chain carries TRBV5-1 and TRBJ2-1; the match to TRBD2 covers 12 bases. V lost 1 base and J lost 4; bases outside the gene matches: 3. Germline V gives CDR1 SGHRS, CDR2 YFSETQ. The CDR3 totals 16 residues. The CDR3 loop is CASSLSGTSGYNEQFF. In nucleotides, the CDR3 is TGCGCCAGCAGCTTGTCCGGGACTAGCGGGTACAATGAGCAGTTCTTC.

This chain connects TRBV11-2 to TRBJ2-7, with TRBD1 matching over 7 bases. CDR3 length: 14 residues. Trimming removed 4 bases from V and 2 bases from J; junction bases left unmatched: 5. CDR1 and CDR2 (germline): SGHAT, FQNNGV. For the CDR3, the DNA is TGTGCCAGCAGCTCGAGGGACAGAGCCTACGAGCAGTACTTC. Residues: CASSSRDRAYEQYF.

The chain couples TRBV28 to TRBJ2-4; D tentatively fits TRBD1 or TRBD2 (5 bases each). The CDR3 loop spans 14 amino acids. V was cut by 7 bases and J by 0 bases, with 10 bases left in between. CDR1 is MDHEN and CDR2 is SYDVKM in the germline V gene. The CDR3 nucleotides read TGTGCCAGCAACCCGGGGCTAGCCAAAAACATTCAGTACTTC. This translates into CASNPGLAKNIQYF.

This sequence joins TRBV7-2 and TRBJ2-5, with TRBD2 matching over 7 bases. Germline values: CDR1 SGHTA, CDR2 FQGNSA. The CDR3 spans 15 residues. Losses at the gene ends were 1 base for V and 2 bases for J; bases not matched to a gene: 4. The CDR3 DNA reads as TGTGCCAGCAGCTTAGGAGCGGGGCGGCAAGAGACCCAGTACTTC. Translation: CASSLGAGRQETQYF.

The chain recombines TRBV7-6 with TRBJ2-1, with 9 bases that match TRBD1. The CDR3 is 16 amino acids. Germline CDR1 and CDR2: SGHVS and FNYEAQ. V shed 2 bases and J 4 bases; nucleotides not matched to a gene: 6. The CDR3 sequence is CASSLNVGTGYNEQFF. The DNA for the CDR3 is TGTGCCAGCAGCTTAAATGTGGGGACAGGGTACAATGAGCAGTTCTTC. The full variable domain, its missing parts supplied by reference TRBV7-6 and TRBJ2-1, is GAGVSQSPRYKVTKRGQDVALRCDPISGHVSLYWYRQALGQGPEFLTYFNYEAQQDKSGLPNDRFSAERPEGSISTLTIQRTEQRDSAMYRCASSLNVGTGYNEQFFGPGTRLTVL.

The chain recombines TRBV6-5 with TRBJ2-7; 7 positions agree with TRBD1. Trimming removed 2 bases from V and 2 bases from J; junction bases left unmatched: 9. Germline V gene lookup returns CDR1 MNHEY and CDR2 SVGAGI. The length of the CDR3 is 16 residues. CDR3 amino acids: CASSYLPGGTAYEQYF. Written as DNA, the CDR3 is TGTGCCAGCAGTTACCTCCCGGGTGGGACAGCCTACGAGCAGTACTTC.

The genes are TRBV4-2 and TRBJ2-1; 9 bases agree with TRBD2. Trimming removed 0 bases from V and 5 bases from J; junction bases left unmatched: 5. This CDR3 has 16 amino acids. Germline CDR1 reads LGHNA; CDR2 reads YNFKEQ. Written as DNA, the CDR3 is TGTGCCAGCAGCCAAGAGGTAGCGGGGGACCACAATGAGCAGTTCTTC. Translation gives CASSQEVAGDHNEQFF.